The rows below give T cell receptor beta chains drawn from one sample of a study of Ad26.COV2.S vaccination and SARS-CoV-2 variants. Profiling relied on immunoSEQ multiplex PCR, and the TCRdb table lists in-frame clones only, not all of them. The sample shows approximately 420,000 clones, around 87% of them seen only once. The starting material was peripheral blood, obtained in a trial of Ad26.COV2.S vaccine versus placebo. Receptor source: a person between 18 and 59 years old who received the Ad26.COV2.S COVID-19 vaccine or a placebo. The CDR3 runs from the conserved cysteine through the conserved F or W. A D gene is named only where the DNA matches it firmly. Clone size, where shown, is once, few, many, or a class for clones that have expanded.

clone_size: NA
j_call: TRBJ2-3
d_call: NA
v_call: TRBV7-2
cdr3_nt: TGTGCCAGCAGCTTACTCCCAGCCCCGATCACAGATACGCAGTATTTT
cdr3_aa: CASSLLPAPITDTQYF

clone_size: NA
j_call: TRBJ2-3
d_call: TRBD2
v_call: TRBV11-2
cdr3_nt: TGTGCCAGCAGTCCTGAAGCGGGGGGCACAGATACGCAGTATTTT
cdr3_aa: CASSPEAGGTDTQYF

clone_size: once
j_call: TRBJ2-3
d_call: NA
v_call: TRBV19
cdr3_nt: TGTGCCACACGACCCCGGGGGCGAAGAAATACGCAGTATTTT
cdr3_aa: CATRPRGRRNTQYF

clone_size: NA
j_call: TRBJ2-3
d_call: TRBD2
v_call: TRBV7-2
cdr3_nt: TGTGCCAGCAGCTTAGGACTAGCGGGGGAAACTAGCACAGATACGCAGTATTTT
cdr3_aa: CASSLGLAGETSTDTQYF

clone_size: NA
j_call: TRBJ2-3
d_call: TRBD1
v_call: TRBV11-2
cdr3_nt: TGTGCCAGCAGCTCAACGGACAGGGGTAGCACAGATACGCAGTATTTT
cdr3_aa: CASSSTDRGSTDTQYF

clone_size: NA
j_call: TRBJ2-1
d_call: TRBD2
v_call: TRBV7-8
cdr3_nt: TGTGCCAGCAGCCCAAGGACTAGCGGGGGGGTTATCGGAGAGCAGTTCTTC
cdr3_aa: CASSPRTSGGVIGEQFF

clone_size: few
j_call: TRBJ1-2
d_call: TRBD1
v_call: TRBV30
cdr3_nt: TGTGCCCGGTCAGGGGGGCAAGGCTATGGCTACACCTTC
cdr3_aa: CARSGGQGYGYTF

clone_size: few
j_call: TRBJ1-6
d_call: NA
v_call: TRBV29-1
cdr3_nt: TGCAGCGTCACCCACGGAGGAGACGGTTCACCCCTCCACTTT
cdr3_aa: CSVTHGGDGSPLHF

clone_size: NA
j_call: TRBJ1-1
d_call: NA
v_call: TRBV12-3/TRBV12-4
cdr3_nt: TGTGCCAGCAGTTTACGGGCAGGCTTAAGCGCTTTCTTT
cdr3_aa: CASSLRAGLSAFF

clone_size: NA
j_call: TRBJ2-5
d_call: TRBD1
v_call: TRBV4-3
cdr3_nt: TGCGCCAGCAGCCAACAGACAGGGCGGGAGACCCAGTACTTC
cdr3_aa: CASSQQTGRETQYF

clone_size: once
j_call: TRBJ1-5
d_call: TRBD1
v_call: TRBV7-2
cdr3_nt: TGTGCCAGCAGCTTATCCAGGGGGCATCAGCCCCAGCATTTT
cdr3_aa: CASSLSRGHQPQHF

clone_size: NA
j_call: TRBJ2-3
d_call: NA
v_call: TRBV7-3
cdr3_nt: TGTGCCAGCAGCTCTGCTGGGGGGGCCATACATACGCAGTATTTT
cdr3_aa: CASSSAGGAIHTQYF

clone_size: NA
j_call: TRBJ1-6
d_call: NA
v_call: TRBV5-4
cdr3_nt: TGTGCCAGCAGCTTGATGAAGGACTCACCCCTCCACTTT
cdr3_aa: CASSLMKDSPLHF

clone_size: few
j_call: TRBJ1-5
d_call: TRBD1
v_call: TRBV5-5
cdr3_nt: TGTGCCAGCGGTTGGGACAGGGCGAATCAGCCCCAGCATTTT
cdr3_aa: CASGWDRANQPQHF

clone_size: NA
j_call: TRBJ2-7
d_call: NA
v_call: TRBV6-1
cdr3_nt: TGTGCCAGCAGTGAAGTGGTTTTCCTTTACGAGCAGTACTTC
cdr3_aa: CASSEVVFLYEQYF

clone_size: NA
j_call: TRBJ1-4
d_call: NA
v_call: TRBV11-3
cdr3_nt: TGTGCCAGCAGCTTAGAACAGTTGGCTAATGAAAAACTGTTTTTT
cdr3_aa: CASSLEQLANEKLFF

clone_size: NA
j_call: TRBJ1-4
d_call: NA
v_call: TRBV28
cdr3_nt: TGTGCCAGCAGTTTATTCGGGGGTAATGAAAAACTGTTTTTT
cdr3_aa: CASSLFGGNEKLFF

clone_size: NA
j_call: TRBJ2-5
d_call: NA
v_call: TRBV7-2
cdr3_nt: TGTGCCAGCAGCTTACGGGGGGCAGGGGAGACCCAGTACTTC
cdr3_aa: CASSLRGAGETQYF

clone_size: NA
j_call: TRBJ2-7
d_call: TRBD1
v_call: TRBV7-2
cdr3_nt: TGTGCCAGCAGCTTAGCAAGGACAGGGCACGACGAGCAGTACTTC
cdr3_aa: CASSLARTGHDEQYF

clone_size: NA
j_call: TRBJ1-5
d_call: TRBD1
v_call: TRBV27
cdr3_nt: TGTGCCAGCAGTTTCCCCACCCACAGGGGAATGGGTCAGCCCCAGCATTTT
cdr3_aa: CASSFPTHRGMGQPQHF

clone_size: once
j_call: TRBJ2-7
d_call: NA
v_call: TRBV7-2
cdr3_nt: TGTGCCAGCAGCTTACTGCAGGCCCCTGCCGAGCAGTACTTC
cdr3_aa: CASSLLQAPAEQYF

clone_size: NA
j_call: TRBJ2-1
d_call: NA
v_call: TRBV14
cdr3_nt: TGTGCCAGCAGCCAAGATTGGGCGGCCACCTACAATGAGCAGTTCTTC
cdr3_aa: CASSQDWAATYNEQFF

clone_size: NA
j_call: TRBJ2-1
d_call: NA
v_call: TRBV4-1
cdr3_nt: TGCGCCAGCAGCCCCCCGGGGGGACAGGAGAGCAATGAGCAGTTCTTC
cdr3_aa: CASSPPGGQESNEQFF

clone_size: NA
j_call: TRBJ2-3
d_call: NA
v_call: TRBV6-5
cdr3_nt: TGTGCCAGCAGTTTTTTTAGCGGCAATACGCAGTATTTT
cdr3_aa: CASSFFSGNTQYF

clone_size: NA
j_call: TRBJ1-5
d_call: NA
v_call: TRBV6-5
cdr3_nt: TGTGCCAGCAGTCGACAGGCATATAGCAATCAGCCCCAGCATTTT
cdr3_aa: CASSRQAYSNQPQHF

clone_size: NA
j_call: TRBJ1-6
d_call: NA
v_call: TRBV30
cdr3_nt: TGTGCCTGGAGCCCTGGGTCACCCCTCCACTTT
cdr3_aa: CAWSPGSPLHF

clone_size: few
j_call: TRBJ1-6
d_call: NA
v_call: TRBV30
cdr3_nt: TGTGCCTGGAGTGTTGTGACACCAGATAACTATAATTCACCCCTCCACTTT
cdr3_aa: CAWSVVTPDNYNSPLHF

clone_size: NA
j_call: TRBJ2-1
d_call: NA
v_call: TRBV10-1
cdr3_nt: TGCGCCAGCAGTGAGGCGGGCCTCAATGAGCAGTTCTTC
cdr3_aa: CASSEAGLNEQFF